This TCR delta chain was documented in a study of γδ T cells in repeated Plasmodium falciparum infection. On the study more broadly: Over roughly 640 days, donors received four mosquito-bite P. falciparum NF54 infections. Study-wide points: Many TCRgamma sequences overlapped between individuals in stable Vgamma9/Vdelta2+ repertoires.

Notes on this clone: Its antigen is not identified. A read error likely explains why the TCRdb protein, taken from a much larger clone, differs from this DNA's translation at residue 6; the protein shown is translated from the DNA.

Each sorted gammadelta sample had TRG and TRD chains sequenced. TCRdb re-called the multiplex PCR reads via CATT. The profile shows roughly 90,000 delta-chain clones, roughly 1.4% of them singletons. This CDR3 is 21 amino acids long. CDR1 is TSWWSYY and CDR2 is QGS in the germline V gene. Gammadelta T cells were flow-sorted from PBMC into Vgamma9/Vdelta2+ and Vdelta2-negative populations for bulk analysis. This chain uses TRDV1 with TRDJ1; 7 bases agree with TRDD3. Matching the DNA to germline supplied the J gene, which TCRdb does not give. The receptor's source is a pool of human donors (malaria-infected and uninfected, not separated). Specimen: gamma-delta T cells from blood. Written as DNA, the CDR3 is TGCGCTCTTGGGGAATGTCATCCTCCTGTACTGGGGAGGGTCTACACCGATAAACTCATCTTT. It translates to CALGECHPPVLGRVYTDKLIF.